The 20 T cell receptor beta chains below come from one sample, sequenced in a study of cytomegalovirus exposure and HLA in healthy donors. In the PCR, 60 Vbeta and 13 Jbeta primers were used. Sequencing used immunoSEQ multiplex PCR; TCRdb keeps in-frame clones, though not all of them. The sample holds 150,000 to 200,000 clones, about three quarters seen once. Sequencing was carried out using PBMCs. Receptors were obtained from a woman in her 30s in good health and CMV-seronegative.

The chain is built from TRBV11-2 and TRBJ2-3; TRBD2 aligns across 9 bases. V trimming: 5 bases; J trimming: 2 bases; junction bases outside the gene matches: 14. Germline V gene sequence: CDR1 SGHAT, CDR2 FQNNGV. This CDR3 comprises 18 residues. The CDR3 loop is CASSQIPISGGHTDTQYF. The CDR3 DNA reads TGTGCCAGCAGCCAGATCCCGATAAGCGGGGGGCACACAGATACGCAGTATTTT.

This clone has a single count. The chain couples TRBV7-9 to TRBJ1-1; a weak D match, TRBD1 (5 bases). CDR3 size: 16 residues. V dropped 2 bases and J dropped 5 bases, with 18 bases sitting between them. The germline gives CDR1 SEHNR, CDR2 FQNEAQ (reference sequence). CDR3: CASSLLALDKGTEAFF. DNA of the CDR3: TGTGCCAGCAGCTTACTGGCCTTGGACAAGGGGACTGAAGCTTTCTTT.

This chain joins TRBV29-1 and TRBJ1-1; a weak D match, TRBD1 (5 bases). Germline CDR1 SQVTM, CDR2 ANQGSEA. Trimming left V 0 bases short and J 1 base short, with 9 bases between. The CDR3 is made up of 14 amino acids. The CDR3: CSVEEIRANTEAFF. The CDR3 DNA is TGCAGCGTTGAAGAAATCAGGGCGAACACTGAAGCTTTCTTT.

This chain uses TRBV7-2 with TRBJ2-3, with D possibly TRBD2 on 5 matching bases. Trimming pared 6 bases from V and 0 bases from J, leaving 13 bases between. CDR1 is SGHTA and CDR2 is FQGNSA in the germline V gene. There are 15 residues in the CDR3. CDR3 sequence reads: CASRLDSLSTDTQYF. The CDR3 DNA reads TGTGCCAGCAGATTGGACTCTCTTAGCACAGATACGCAGTATTTT.

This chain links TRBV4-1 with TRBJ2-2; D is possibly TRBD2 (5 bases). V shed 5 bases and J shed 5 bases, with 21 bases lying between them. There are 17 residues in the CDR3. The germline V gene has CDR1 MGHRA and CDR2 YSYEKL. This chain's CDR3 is CASSKGIAYTRTGELFF. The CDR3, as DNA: TGCGCCAGCAGCAAGGGTATAGCGTACACCCGGACCGGGGAGCTGTTTTTT.

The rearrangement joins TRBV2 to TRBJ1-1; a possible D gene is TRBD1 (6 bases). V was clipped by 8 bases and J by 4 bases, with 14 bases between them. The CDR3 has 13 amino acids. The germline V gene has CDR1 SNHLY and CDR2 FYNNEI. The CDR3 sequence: CASFKQGPTEAFF. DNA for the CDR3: TGTGCCAGCTTTAAACAGGGCCCCACTGAAGCTTTCTTT.

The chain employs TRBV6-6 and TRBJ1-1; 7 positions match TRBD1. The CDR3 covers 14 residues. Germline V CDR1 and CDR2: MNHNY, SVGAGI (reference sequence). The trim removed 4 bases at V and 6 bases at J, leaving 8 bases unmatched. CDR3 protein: CASSSPGDSAEAFF. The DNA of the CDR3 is TGTGCCAGCAGTTCCCCCGGGGACAGTGCTGAAGCTTTCTTT.

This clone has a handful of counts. CDR3 sequence (DNA): TGCGCCAGCAGCTGGGGGACAGGGGGCAACAATGAGCAGTTCTTC. Residues: CASSWGTGGNNEQFF. The chain is built from TRBV5-1 and TRBJ2-1, with TRBD1 matching 12 bases. Per germline, CDR1 SGHRS and CDR2 YFSETQ. V lost 3 bases, J lost 5 bases, and 3 bases stayed unmatched. This CDR3 comprises 15 residues.

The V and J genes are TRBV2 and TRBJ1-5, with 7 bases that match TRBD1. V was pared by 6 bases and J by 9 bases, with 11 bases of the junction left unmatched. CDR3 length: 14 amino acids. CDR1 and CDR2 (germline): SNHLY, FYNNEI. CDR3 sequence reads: CASSPSGGARPQHF. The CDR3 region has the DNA TGTGCCAGCAGCCCATCAGGGGGAGCCCGGCCCCAGCATTTT.

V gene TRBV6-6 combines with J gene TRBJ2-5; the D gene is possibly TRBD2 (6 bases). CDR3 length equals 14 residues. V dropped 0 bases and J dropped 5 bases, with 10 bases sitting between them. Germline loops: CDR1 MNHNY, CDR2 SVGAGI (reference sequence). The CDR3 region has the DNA TGTGCCAGCAGTTACTCTGGGGGGAGGGAGACCCAGTACTTC. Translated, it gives CASSYSGGRETQYF.

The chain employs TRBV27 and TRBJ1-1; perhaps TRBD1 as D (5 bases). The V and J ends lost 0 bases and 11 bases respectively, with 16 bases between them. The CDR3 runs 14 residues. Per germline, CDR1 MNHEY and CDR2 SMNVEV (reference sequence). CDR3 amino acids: CASSLSRQPLVAFF. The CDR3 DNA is TGTGCCAGCAGTTTATCCCGACAGCCCCTTGTGGCTTTCTTT.

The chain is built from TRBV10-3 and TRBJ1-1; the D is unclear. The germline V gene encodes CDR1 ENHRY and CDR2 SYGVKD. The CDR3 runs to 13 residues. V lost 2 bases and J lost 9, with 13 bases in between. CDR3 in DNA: TGTGCCATCAGTGAGGGAACAGTAACTCAAGCTTTCTTT. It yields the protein CAISEGTVTQAFF.

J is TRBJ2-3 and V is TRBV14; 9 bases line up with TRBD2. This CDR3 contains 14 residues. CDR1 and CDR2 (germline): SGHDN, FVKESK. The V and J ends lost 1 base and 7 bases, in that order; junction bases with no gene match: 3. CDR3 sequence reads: CASSQAAGGNTQYF. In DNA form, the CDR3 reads TGTGCCAGCAGCCAAGCAGCGGGGGGAAATACGCAGTATTTT.

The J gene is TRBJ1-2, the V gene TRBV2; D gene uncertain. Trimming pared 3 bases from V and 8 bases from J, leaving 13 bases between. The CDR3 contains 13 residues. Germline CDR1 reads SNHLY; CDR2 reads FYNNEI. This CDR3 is CASSEGRTGGYTF. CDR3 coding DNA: TGTGCCAGCAGTGAGGGCCGGACGGGGGGCTACACCTTC.

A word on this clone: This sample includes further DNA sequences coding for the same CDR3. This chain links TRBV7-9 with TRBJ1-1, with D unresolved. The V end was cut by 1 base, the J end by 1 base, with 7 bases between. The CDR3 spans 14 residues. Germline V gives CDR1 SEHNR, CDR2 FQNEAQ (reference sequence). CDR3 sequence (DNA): TGTGCCAGCAGCTTAGTTCGGGGGAACACTGAAGCTTTCTTT. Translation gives CASSLVRGNTEAFF.

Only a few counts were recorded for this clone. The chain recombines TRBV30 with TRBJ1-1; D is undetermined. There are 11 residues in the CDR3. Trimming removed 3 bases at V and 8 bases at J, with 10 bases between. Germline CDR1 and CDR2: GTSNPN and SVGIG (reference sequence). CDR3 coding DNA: TGTGCCTGGAGGGCTGGCGGGGAAGCTTTCTTT. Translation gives CAWRAGGEAFF.

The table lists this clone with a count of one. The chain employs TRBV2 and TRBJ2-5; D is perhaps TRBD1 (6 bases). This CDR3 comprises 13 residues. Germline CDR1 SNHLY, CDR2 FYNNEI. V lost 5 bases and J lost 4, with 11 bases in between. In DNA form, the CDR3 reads TGTGCCAGCAGTCCAGGGGAGAGAGAGACCCAGTACTTC. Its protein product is CASSPGERETQYF.

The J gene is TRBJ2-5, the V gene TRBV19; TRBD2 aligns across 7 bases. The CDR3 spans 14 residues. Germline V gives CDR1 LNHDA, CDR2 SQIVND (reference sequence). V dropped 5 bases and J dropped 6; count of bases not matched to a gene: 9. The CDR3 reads CASSSSGGRKTQYF. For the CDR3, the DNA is TGTGCCAGTAGTTCCTCGGGGGGAAGAAAGACCCAGTACTTC.

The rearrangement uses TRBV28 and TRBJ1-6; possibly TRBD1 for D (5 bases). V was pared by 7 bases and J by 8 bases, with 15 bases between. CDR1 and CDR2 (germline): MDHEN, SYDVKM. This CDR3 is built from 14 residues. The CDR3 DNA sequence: TGTGCCAGCACCGTATATGGGGCATATTCACCCCTCCACTTT. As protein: CASTVYGAYSPLHF.

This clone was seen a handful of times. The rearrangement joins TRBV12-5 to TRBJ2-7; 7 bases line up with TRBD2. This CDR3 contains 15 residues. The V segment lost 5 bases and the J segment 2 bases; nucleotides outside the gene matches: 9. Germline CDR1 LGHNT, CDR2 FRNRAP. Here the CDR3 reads CASGTSGALTYEQYF. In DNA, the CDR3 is TGTGCTAGTGGTACGAGCGGGGCGCTCACCTACGAGCAGTACTTC.